A selection of T cell receptor beta chains follows, all from one sample in a study of early T cells in non-severe SARS-CoV-2 infection. TCRdb recomputed calls from the 5' RACE reads with MiXCR, one row per CDR3 protein. Altogether roughly 80,000 distinct CDR3 sequences are present, more than 12% being singletons, with the ten largest covering 3% to 3.5%. The sample was whole blood. These receptor sequences come from an adult who was a healthcare worker with PCR-confirmed SARS-CoV-2 infection or an uninfected control (not recorded which). The CDR3 runs from the conserved cysteine through the conserved F or W. The D gene is left open where the match is weak. Some rows have no size entry. The others give once, few or many, or a class for an expanded clone.

clone size: few
V gene: TRBV7-9
J gene: TRBJ1-2
D gene: .
CDR3 protein: CASSLGSQWGVYYGYTF
CDR3 DNA: TGTGCCAGCAGCTTAGGATCCCAGTGGGGGGTATACTATGGCTACACCTTC

clone size: many
V gene: TRBV15
J gene: TRBJ1-1
D gene: .
CDR3 protein: CATSTRTAAEAFF
CDR3 DNA: TGTGCCACCAGCACCCGGACGGCCGCTGAAGCTTTCTTT

clone size: .
V gene: TRBV7-9
J gene: TRBJ2-7
D gene: TRBD2
CDR3 protein: CASRAGSGDSYEQYF
CDR3 DNA: TGTGCCAGCAGAGCCGGGAGCGGGGACTCCTACGAGCAGTACTTC

clone size: few
V gene: TRBV10-1
J gene: TRBJ2-2
D gene: .
CDR3 protein: CASSERLGATGELFF
CDR3 DNA: TGCGCCAGCAGTGAGCGTTTGGGGGCAACCGGGGAGCTGTTTTTT

clone size: .
V gene: TRBV29-1
J gene: TRBJ2-3
D gene: .
CDR3 protein: CSVEGETYTDTQYF
CDR3 DNA: TGCAGCGTTGAGGGCGAGACTTACACAGATACGCAGTATTTT

clone size: many
V gene: TRBV6-5
J gene: TRBJ2-3
D gene: TRBD2
CDR3 protein: CASSKAGSTDTQYF
CDR3 DNA: TGTGCCAGCAGTAAAGCGGGAAGCACAGATACGCAGTATTTT

clone size: .
V gene: TRBV29-1
J gene: TRBJ2-7
D gene: .
CDR3 protein: CSVDDNYEQYF
CDR3 DNA: TGCAGCGTTGATGACAACTACGAGCAGTACTTC

clone size: few
V gene: TRBV18
J gene: TRBJ2-1
D gene: TRBD1
CDR3 protein: CASSPPRGQGSYNEQFF
CDR3 DNA: TGTGCCAGCTCACCACCCAGGGGGCAGGGCTCCTACAATGAGCAGTTCTTC

clone size: many
V gene: TRBV12-5
J gene: TRBJ2-3
D gene: .
CDR3 protein: CASGLRPGLALTDTQYF
CDR3 DNA: TGTGCTAGTGGTCTCCGGCCGGGACTCGCATTAACAGATACGCAGTATTTT

clone size: .
V gene: TRBV27
J gene: TRBJ2-3
D gene: TRBD2
CDR3 protein: CANSFLAGTDTQYF
CDR3 DNA: TGTGCCAACAGTTTCCTAGCGGGGACAGATACGCAGTATTTT

clone size: many
V gene: TRBV2
J gene: TRBJ2-1
D gene: TRBD2
CDR3 protein: CASGLAGYNEQFF
CDR3 DNA: TGTGCCAGCGGTCTAGCGGGCTACAATGAGCAGTTCTTC

clone size: .
V gene: TRBV7-3
J gene: TRBJ2-2
D gene: .
CDR3 protein: CASSLWAGQGGELFF
CDR3 DNA: TGTGCCAGCAGCTTATGGGCAGGGCAAGGCGGGGAGCTGTTTTTT

clone size: few
V gene: TRBV20-1
J gene: TRBJ2-3
D gene: TRBD2
CDR3 protein: CSAVAGGSWSTDTQYF
CDR3 DNA: TGCAGTGCGGTAGCGGGAGGGTCTTGGTCGACAGATACGCAGTATTTT

clone size: many
V gene: TRBV5-6
J gene: TRBJ2-1
D gene: .
CDR3 protein: CASSLERGRSYNEQFF
CDR3 DNA: TGTGCCAGCAGCTTGGAACGGGGGCGCTCCTACAATGAGCAGTTCTTC

clone size: few
V gene: TRBV6-5
J gene: TRBJ2-1
D gene: .
CDR3 protein: CASSYSSDLAYNEQFF
CDR3 DNA: TGTGCCAGCAGTTACTCGTCGGATCTAGCCTACAATGAGCAGTTCTTC

clone size: .
V gene: TRBV6-2/TRBV6-3
J gene: TRBJ2-5
D gene: .
CDR3 protein: CASSYSGAQYF
CDR3 DNA: TGTGCCAGCAGTTATTCGGGGGCCCAGTACTTC

clone size: many
V gene: TRBV19
J gene: TRBJ1-5
D gene: .
CDR3 protein: CASSIGLDQPQHF
CDR3 DNA: TGTGCCAGTAGTATCGGTTTGGATCAGCCCCAGCATTTT

clone size: .
V gene: TRBV5-6
J gene: TRBJ2-7
D gene: .
CDR3 protein: CATHRKSDEQYF
CDR3 DNA: TGTGCCACTCATAGGAAATCGGACGAGCAGTACTTC

clone size: .
V gene: TRBV28
J gene: TRBJ2-1
D gene: TRBD2
CDR3 protein: CASSPVAGIYNEQFF
CDR3 DNA: TGTGCCAGCAGTCCCGTAGCGGGCATATACAATGAGCAGTTCTTC

clone size: .
V gene: TRBV12-3/TRBV12-4
J gene: TRBJ2-2
D gene: .
CDR3 protein: CASRRSQADTGELFF
CDR3 DNA: TGTGCCAGCAGACGCTCACAGGCAGACACCGGGGAGCTGTTTTTT

clone size: many
V gene: TRBV27
J gene: TRBJ1-1
D gene: .
CDR3 protein: CASIRELGTEAFF
CDR3 DNA: TGTGCCAGCATCCGGGAGCTGGGCACTGAAGCTTTCTTT

clone size: many
V gene: TRBV12-3/TRBV12-4
J gene: TRBJ2-5
D gene: .
CDR3 protein: CASSSNRAPAVETQYF
CDR3 DNA: TGTGCCAGCAGTTCTAACCGGGCCCCGGCGGTGGAGACCCAGTACTTC

clone size: many
V gene: TRBV3-1
J gene: TRBJ1-6
D gene: TRBD1
CDR3 protein: CASSPDRTSPLHF
CDR3 DNA: TGTGCCAGCAGCCCGGACAGGACTTCACCCCTCCACTTT

clone size: many
V gene: TRBV11-2
J gene: TRBJ2-1
D gene: TRBD2
CDR3 protein: CASSLVPGGGRAYNEQFF
CDR3 DNA: TGTGCCAGCAGCTTAGTCCCGGGGGGCGGGAGGGCCTACAATGAGCAGTTCTTC

clone size: .
V gene: TRBV9
J gene: TRBJ2-3
D gene: .
CDR3 protein: CASRKVGDTQYF
CDR3 DNA: TGTGCCAGCAGGAAAGTCGGAGATACGCAGTATTTT

clone size: .
V gene: TRBV5-1
J gene: TRBJ1-1
D gene: .
CDR3 protein: CASSLVGTFIMGNTEAFF
CDR3 DNA: TGCGCCAGCAGCTTGGTCGGGACTTTCATTATGGGGAACACTGAAGCTTTCTTT

clone size: .
V gene: TRBV2
J gene: TRBJ1-1
D gene: .
CDR3 protein: CASSEWLNTEAFF
CDR3 DNA: TGTGCCAGCAGTGAGTGGCTGAACACTGAAGCTTTCTTT

clone size: many
V gene: TRBV10-2
J gene: TRBJ2-1
D gene: .
CDR3 protein: CASSVKNEQFF
CDR3 DNA: TGCGCCAGCAGTGTTAAAAATGAGCAGTTCTTC

clone size: .
V gene: TRBV29-1
J gene: TRBJ2-7
D gene: TRBD1
CDR3 protein: CSVSSADRGYEQYF
CDR3 DNA: TGCAGCGTCTCTTCCGCGGACAGGGGCTACGAGCAGTACTTC

clone size: .
V gene: TRBV19
J gene: TRBJ1-2
D gene: .
CDR3 protein: CASSLEAGLYGYTF
CDR3 DNA: TGTGCCAGTAGTCTAGAAGCGGGCCTGTATGGCTACACCTTC

clone size: .
V gene: TRBV29-1
J gene: TRBJ2-6
D gene: .
CDR3 protein: CSVERGTGANVLTF
CDR3 DNA: TGCAGCGTTGAAAGGGGTACCGGGGCCAACGTCCTGACTTTC

clone size: few
V gene: TRBV5-5
J gene: TRBJ1-4
D gene: .
CDR3 protein: CASSLRGEKLFF
CDR3 DNA: TGTGCCAGCAGCTTGAGGGGGGAAAAACTGTTTTTT

clone size: many
V gene: TRBV7-9
J gene: TRBJ2-2
D gene: TRBD2
CDR3 protein: CASSLTSLNTGELFF
CDR3 DNA: TGTGCCAGCAGCTTGACTAGCTTGAACACCGGGGAGCTGTTTTTT

clone size: many
V gene: TRBV5-1
J gene: TRBJ2-1
D gene: TRBD2
CDR3 protein: CASSLLAGTYNEQFF
CDR3 DNA: TGCGCCAGCAGCTTGCTAGCGGGAACCTACAATGAGCAGTTCTTC

clone size: few
V gene: TRBV15
J gene: TRBJ2-1
D gene: .
CDR3 protein: CATSKLAPSYNEQFF
CDR3 DNA: TGTGCCACCAGCAAATTGGCGCCAAGCTACAATGAGCAGTTCTTC

clone size: many
V gene: TRBV3-1
J gene: TRBJ2-3
D gene: .
CDR3 protein: CASSQVGAGLADTQYF
CDR3 DNA: TGTGCCAGCAGCCAAGTGGGTGCGGGGTTGGCAGATACGCAGTATTTT

clone size: many
V gene: TRBV28
J gene: TRBJ1-4
D gene: .
CDR3 protein: CASSLGSILGEKLFF
CDR3 DNA: TGTGCCAGCAGTTTAGGGAGTATTCTGGGGGAAAAACTGTTTTTT

clone size: .
V gene: TRBV24-1
J gene: TRBJ2-3
D gene: .
CDR3 protein: CATSDNSEPSQYF
CDR3 DNA: TGTGCCACCAGTGACAACTCGGAGCCCTCGCAGTATTTT

clone size: many
V gene: TRBV5-1
J gene: TRBJ2-7
D gene: TRBD1
CDR3 protein: CASSLHRGSWNEQYF
CDR3 DNA: TGCGCCAGCAGCTTGCACAGGGGGTCTTGGAACGAGCAGTACTTC

clone size: few
V gene: TRBV11-2
J gene: TRBJ2-1
D gene: .
CDR3 protein: CASSLDPWERNEQFF
CDR3 DNA: TGTGCCAGCAGCTTAGATCCTTGGGAGCGCAATGAGCAGTTCTTC

clone size: few
V gene: TRBV7-8
J gene: TRBJ1-3
D gene: .
CDR3 protein: CASSFGRGAGNTIYF
CDR3 DNA: TGTGCCAGCAGCTTCGGTAGGGGAGCTGGAAACACCATATATTTT

clone size: .
V gene: TRBV7-2
J gene: TRBJ2-3
D gene: TRBD2
CDR3 protein: CASSLAGLATDTQYF
CDR3 DNA: TGTGCCAGCAGCCTAGCGGGGCTAGCGACAGATACGCAGTATTTT

clone size: few
V gene: TRBV7-6
J gene: TRBJ2-1
D gene: TRBD2
CDR3 protein: CARWGGNEQFF
CDR3 DNA: TGTGCCAGATGGGGGGGAAATGAGCAGTTCTTC

clone size: .
V gene: TRBV6-2/TRBV6-3
J gene: TRBJ2-3
D gene: TRBD2
CDR3 protein: CASSYGTSGPTDTQYF
CDR3 DNA: TGTGCCAGCAGTTACGGGACTAGCGGACCCACAGATACGCAGTATTTT

clone size: .
V gene: TRBV5-1
J gene: TRBJ2-7
D gene: .
CDR3 protein: CASSRTGTGFSYEQYF
CDR3 DNA: TGCGCCAGCAGCCGCACCGGGACTGGCTTCTCCTACGAGCAGTACTTC

clone size: few
V gene: TRBV7-9
J gene: TRBJ2-5
D gene: .
CDR3 protein: CASSSLRMLKTQYF
CDR3 DNA: TGTGCCAGCAGCTCCCTTCGGATGTTGAAGACCCAGTACTTC

clone size: many
V gene: TRBV10-1
J gene: TRBJ2-7
D gene: TRBD2
CDR3 protein: CASSELLAGGRNGEQYF
CDR3 DNA: TGCGCCAGCAGTGAGTTGCTAGCGGGGGGACGGAACGGCGAGCAGTACTTC

clone size: few
V gene: TRBV5-1
J gene: TRBJ2-7
D gene: TRBD2
CDR3 protein: CASSWIAGAAYEQYF
CDR3 DNA: TGCGCCAGCAGCTGGATAGCGGGAGCGGCCTACGAGCAGTACTTC

clone size: few
V gene: TRBV12-2
J gene: TRBJ1-6
D gene: .
CDR3 protein: CASLEKGYNSPLHF
CDR3 DNA: TGTGCAAGTCTCGAGAAGGGATATAATTCACCCCTCCACTTT

clone size: many
V gene: TRBV10-3
J gene: TRBJ2-1
D gene: .
CDR3 protein: CAIKGINDNEQFF
CDR3 DNA: TGTGCCATCAAAGGGATTAACGACAATGAGCAGTTCTTC

clone size: once
V gene: TRBV9
J gene: TRBJ2-7
D gene: .
CDR3 protein: CASSAEGESLYEQYF
CDR3 DNA: TGTGCCAGCAGCGCGGAGGGGGAAAGCTTATACGAGCAGTACTTC

clone size: .
V gene: TRBV28
J gene: TRBJ1-4
D gene: .
CDR3 protein: CASSTPGATTNEKLFF
CDR3 DNA: TGTGCCAGCAGTACCCCGGGTGCCACAACTAATGAAAAACTGTTTTTT

clone size: many
V gene: TRBV25-1
J gene: TRBJ1-5
D gene: .
CDR3 protein: CASSRGASNQPQHF
CDR3 DNA: TGTGCCAGCAGCCGAGGGGCCAGCAATCAGCCCCAGCATTTT

clone size: .
V gene: TRBV7-9
J gene: TRBJ2-7
D gene: .
CDR3 protein: CASTSATYEQYF
CDR3 DNA: TGTGCCAGCACCTCAGCTACCTACGAGCAGTACTTC

clone size: few
V gene: TRBV6-5
J gene: TRBJ1-5
D gene: .
CDR3 protein: CASSRDGSQPQHF
CDR3 DNA: TGTGCCAGCAGTCGGGACGGCTCTCAGCCCCAGCATTTT

clone size: many
V gene: TRBV28
J gene: TRBJ2-3
D gene: .
CDR3 protein: CASSLTGVADTQYF
CDR3 DNA: TGTGCCAGCAGTTTGACCGGGGTCGCAGATACGCAGTATTTT

clone size: .
V gene: TRBV6-5
J gene: TRBJ2-7
D gene: .
CDR3 protein: CASSYSQGAYEQYF
CDR3 DNA: TGTGCCAGCAGTTACTCACAGGGAGCCTACGAGCAGTACTTC

clone size: many
V gene: TRBV5-4
J gene: TRBJ2-5
D gene: .
CDR3 protein: CASSPQGQETQYF
CDR3 DNA: TGTGCCAGCAGCCCCCAGGGCCAAGAGACCCAGTACTTC